These 21 T cell receptor beta chains originate from one sample sequenced in a study of blood T cells in healthy people across ages. With a J-beta primer mix and a sample-barcoded 5' primer, a second PCR ran about 7 to 12 cycles. TCRdb itself ran the 5' RACE reads through MiXCR, one entry per CDR3 protein. Here the sample spans about 640,000 distinct CDR3 sequences, about 30% being singletons. The sequenced sample consisted of blood. Receptors originate from an elderly woman in good health.

Regarding this clonotype: A much larger clone is a single base away; this may be a read error. The rearrangement joins TRBV20-1 to TRBJ2-3; D is undetermined. Germline lookup yields CDR1 DFQATT and CDR2 SNEGSKA (reference sequence). The CDR3 sequence is 15 residues long. The V and J ends lost 3 bases and 6 bases respectively, with 19 bases between them. The DNA for the CDR3 is TGCAGTGCTAGTCGCTCAGGACGGCACCTGGATACGCAGTATTTT. Protein: CSASRSGRHLDTQYF.

A remark on this clonotype: Possible read error: a much larger clone is one base away. CDR3 amino acids: CASRAGHGGYEQYF. The DNA of the CDR3 is TGTGCCAGCAGGGCGGGACACGGCGGGTACGAGCAGTACTTC. The gene calls are TRBV25-1 and TRBJ2-7; TRBD1 or TRBD2 may be the D gene (6 bases each). This CDR3 region has 14 residues. The germline V gene has CDR1 MGHDK and CDR2 SYGVNS. Trimming took 6 bases from V and 4 from J, leaving 16 bases between them.

This clonotype was recorded many times. The chain is built from TRBV24-1 and TRBJ2-3; tentatively, D is TRBD1 or TRBD2 (5 bases each). The CDR3 contains 14 residues. The V gene's germline CDR1 is KGHDR and CDR2 SFDVKD. The germline V and J ends were trimmed by 7 bases and 1 base, with 11 bases remaining between them. CDR3 DNA sequence: TGTGCCACCAGGGGAGACAGAGGCACAGATACGCAGTATTTT. It codes for CATRGDRGTDTQYF.

J is TRBJ2-5 and V is TRBV7-2, with 10 bases fitting TRBD1. The J call could be wrong; TRBJ2-7 is a better fit for the DNA end. The CDR3 is 15 residues long. CDR1 is SGHTA, CDR2 FQGNSA, per germline. CDR3 sequence: CASSLGTGGLGEQYF. The CDR3 nucleotides read TGTGCCAGCAGCTTAGGGACAGGGGGGCTCGGCGAGCAGTACTTC.

At least ten counts were recorded for this clonotype. The chain uses TRBV10-3 and TRBJ1-4, with D possibly TRBD1 on 6 matching bases. V lost 0 bases to trimming and J lost 1 base, with 6 bases between them. The CDR3 is 15 amino acids. Germline V lookup: CDR1 ENHRY, CDR2 SYGVKD. CDR3 nucleotide sequence: TGTGCCATCAGTGAGTCAGGGGGAACTAATGAAAAACTGTTTTTT. Encoded protein: CAISESGGTNEKLFF.

Notes on this clonotype: It may be a read error: a sequence one base away is much more abundant. J is TRBJ2-5 and V is TRBV6-1; the match to TRBD2 covers 11 bases. CDR3 length equals 17 residues. V gave up 6 bases and J gave up 11 bases; unmatched junction bases: 20. Germline assignment: CDR1 MNHNS and CDR2 SASEGT. The CDR3 spells CASSQLRSGGGYNEQYF. The CDR3 bases are TGTGCCAGCAGCCAGTTACGTAGCGGGGGGGGCTACAATGAGCAGTACTTC.

This clonotype was counted at least ten times. This sequence joins TRBV20-1 and TRBJ2-7; D might be TRBD1 (6 bases). CDR3 length: 13 residues. Trimming took 5 bases from V and 4 from J, leaving 15 bases between them. Germline lookup yields CDR1 DFQATT and CDR2 SNEGSKA (reference sequence). The CDR3 reads CSAAQTGPYEQYF. DNA of the CDR3: TGCAGTGCTGCTCAAACAGGGCCGTACGAGCAGTACTTC.

Remarks on this clonotype: An end of the junction differs from the germline gene, which may be a read error. The V call is TRBV9, the J call TRBJ1-2; 9 bases map to TRBD1. Per germline, CDR1 SGDLS and CDR2 YYNGEE. The CDR3 totals 15 residues. CDR3 DNA sequence: TGTGCCAGCAGCCAAGCCGGGACAGGGATAGAAGGCTACAACTTC. Its translation is CASSQAGTGIEGYNF.

This clonotype was picked up many times. The gene calls are TRBV6-6 and TRBJ2-3, with D hard to call. CDR1 MNHNY and CDR2 SVGAGI come from the germline V gene (reference sequence). V lost 5 bases, J lost 2 bases, and 14 bases lay in between. The CDR3 spans 15 residues. The CDR3 DNA follows: TGTGCCAGCAGTATGGACCGCATCGACACAGATACGCAGTATTTT. This sequence encodes CASSMDRIDTDTQYF.

The rearrangement links TRBV20-1 to TRBJ1-6; D remains ambiguous. This CDR3 has 13 amino acids. Germline-derived CDR1 and CDR2 are DFQATT and SNEGSKA (reference sequence). Trimming pared 2 bases from V and 9 bases from J, leaving 11 bases between. Here the CDR3 DNA reads TGCAGTGCTAGACGAAAGGCGGGTTCACCCCTCCACTTT. The encoded protein is CSARRKAGSPLHF.

This clonotype turned up a few times. Germline is not matched at one junction end, which may reflect a read error. The V and J genes are TRBV15 and TRBJ2-5, with D tentatively TRBD2 (7 bases). The germline V gene encodes CDR1 LNHNV and CDR2 YYDKDF (reference sequence). This CDR3 spans 16 amino acids. The CDR3: CATSRGLGGGEATQYF. The CDR3 nucleotides read TGTGCCACCAGTAGAGGACTAGGGGGAGGGGAAGCGACCCAGTACTTC.

Regarding this clonotype: A much larger clone differs from this one at a single base, so this may be a read error. This sequence joins TRBV7-3 and TRBJ2-1, with D perhaps TRBD1 (6 bases). In germline, CDR1 is SGHTA, CDR2 FQGTGA. This CDR3 has 14 amino acids. The V gene lost 8 bases and the J gene lost 13 bases, with 24 bases spanning the gap. The CDR3 bases are TGTGCCAGCTCGGCCAGGGGCCGCGGTGAGACCCAGTTCTTC. Amino acids: CASSARGRGETQFF.

This clonotype was recorded a few times. A much bigger clone sits one base away, suggesting this may be a read error. The CDR3 spells CSARRAGGDSEQFF. Here the CDR3 DNA reads TGCAGTGCTAGACGAGCGGGGGGGGACAGTGAGCAGTTCTTC. V gene TRBV20-1 combines with J gene TRBJ2-1, with 10 bases matching TRBD2. CDR1 and CDR2 from the germline V gene are DFQATT and SNEGSKA (reference sequence). The CDR3 consists of 14 residues. The trim removed 2 bases at V and 9 bases at J, leaving 7 bases unmatched.

The V call is TRBV11-2, the J call TRBJ1-1, with D possibly TRBD1 on 5 matching bases. V lost 5 bases, J lost 4 bases, and 20 bases lay in between. CDR1 and CDR2 from the germline V gene are SGHAT and FQNNGV. The CDR3 consists of 16 residues. The CDR3 nucleotides are TGTGCCAGCAGCCGTAGGTTGGCAGGGATGGGCACTGAAGCTTTCTTT. Its translation is CASSRRLAGMGTEAFF.

This clonotype has at least ten counts. The CDR3: CSAISGPRGAFF. The CDR3 region has the DNA TGCAGTGCTATATCAGGGCCGAGGGGAGCTTTCTTT. This chain uses TRBV20-1 with TRBJ1-1, with a weak D call TRBD1 (5 bases). The CDR3 covers 12 residues. Germline V gene sequence: CDR1 DFQATT, CDR2 SNEGSKA (reference sequence). The V gene lost 4 bases and the J gene lost 10 bases, with 16 bases spanning the gap.

This clonotype was counted at least ten times. The chain recombines TRBV2 with TRBJ1-6; 9 nucleotides agree with TRBD1. The CDR3 is 16 amino acids. Per the germline V gene, CDR1 is SNHLY and CDR2 is FYNNEI. Trimming took 4 bases from V and 7 from J; bases not matched to a gene: 8. CDR3 DNA sequence: TGTGCCAGCAGTGGGGACAGGGTGTTCGGCAATTCACCCCTCCACTTT. Protein sequence: CASSGDRVFGNSPLHF.

In this sample, this clonotype turned up many times. The chain employs TRBV12-3 or TRBV12-4 and TRBJ1-6; maybe TRBD1 (5 bases). Trimming took off 3 bases at V and 7 bases at J, with 19 bases between the two ends. The CDR3 length is 17 residues. CDR3 nucleotides: TGTGCCAGCAGTTTGAGCCCGCGGGGGGTCGTCAATTCACCCCTCCACTTT. Translated, it gives CASSLSPRGVVNSPLHF.

This clonotype was found many times. This rearrangement joins TRBV29-1 to TRBJ1-1, with D unresolved. The CDR3 contains 11 residues. Trimming took 4 bases from V and 10 from J, leaving 13 bases between them. Germline CDR1 SQVTM, CDR2 ANQGSEA. CDR3 amino acids: CSVVMGEGAFF. The DNA of the CDR3 is TGCAGCGTTGTGATGGGTGAGGGAGCTTTCTTT.

The table lists this clonotype with many counts. V usage is TRBV5-1 and J usage is TRBJ2-5; 10 nucleotides line up with TRBD1. V shed 2 bases, J shed 5 bases, and the junction held 9 bases outside the gene matches. Germline V gene lookup returns CDR1 SGHRS and CDR2 YFSETQ. The CDR3 runs to 16 residues. The DNA for the CDR3 is TGCGCCAGCAGCTTTGGGGACAGGGGTTCTCAGGAGACCCAGTACTTC. As protein: CASSFGDRGSQETQYF.

The sample holds many counts of this clonotype. The V and J genes are TRBV7-2 and TRBJ1-2, with TRBD1 identical over 8 bases. The CDR3 spans 14 residues. Germline CDR1 SGHTA, CDR2 FQGNSA. With 0 bases clipped from V and 4 bases from J, the junction kept 1 base outside the gene matches. CDR3: CASSLADRAYGYTF. The CDR3 DNA follows: TGTGCCAGCAGCTTAGCGGACAGGGCCTATGGCTACACCTTC.

Points on this clonotype: An end of the junction differs from the germline gene, which may be a read error. This chain joins TRBV5-5 and TRBJ1-1, with D tentatively TRBD1 (6 bases). The germline gives CDR1 SGHKS, CDR2 YYEKEE (reference sequence). The CDR3 extends over 15 amino acids. Here the CDR3 DNA reads TGTGCCAGCAGCTTAGTCCAGGGGACGAACACTGGAGCTTTCTTT. Protein: CASSLVQGTNTGAFF. Together with reference TRBV5-5 and TRBJ1-1, the CDR3 gives the full variable domain: DAGVTQSPTHLIKTRGQQVTLRCSPISGHKSVSWYQQVLGQGPQFIFQYYEKEERGRGNFPDRFSARQFPNYSSELNVNALLLGDSALYLCASSLVQGTNTGAFFGQGTRLTVV.